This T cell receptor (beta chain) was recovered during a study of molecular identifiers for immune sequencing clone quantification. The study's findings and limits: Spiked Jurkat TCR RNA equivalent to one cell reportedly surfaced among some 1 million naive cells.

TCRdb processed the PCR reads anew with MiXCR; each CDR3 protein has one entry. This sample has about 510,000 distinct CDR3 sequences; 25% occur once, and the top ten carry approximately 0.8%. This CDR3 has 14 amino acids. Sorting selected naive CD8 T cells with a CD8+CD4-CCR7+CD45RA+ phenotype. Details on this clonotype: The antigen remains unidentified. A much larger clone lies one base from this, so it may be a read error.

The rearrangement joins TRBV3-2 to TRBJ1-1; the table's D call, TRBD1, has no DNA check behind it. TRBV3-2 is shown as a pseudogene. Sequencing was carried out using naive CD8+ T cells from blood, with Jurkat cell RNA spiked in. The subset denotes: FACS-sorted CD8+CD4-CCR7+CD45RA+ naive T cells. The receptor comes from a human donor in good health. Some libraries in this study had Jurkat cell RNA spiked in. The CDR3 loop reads CASGQDWGMAEAFF. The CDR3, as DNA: TGTGCCAGCGGCCAAGATTGGGGGATGGCTGAAGCTTTCTTT.